One sample yielded the 31 T cell receptor beta chains listed below, sequenced in a study of response to subunit inactivated influenza vaccine. One entry per CDR3 protein results from TCRdb running MiXCR on the RT-PCR reads. Of roughly 620,000 distinct CDR3 sequences in the sample, about 11% were seen once. The data also belong to a second study, concerning T cells expressing NK-cell markers. That paper states: Synthesis of TCR beta cDNA relied on 5'RACE template switching carrying UMIs.

The sequences come from PBMCs from blood, collected on the day of vaccination. The receptors come from a man in his fifties or sixties who received an inactivated influenza vaccine.

This clonotype appeared a few times. The rearrangement joins TRBV27 to TRBJ2-2, with 8 bases fitting TRBD1. Germline V CDR1 and CDR2: MNHEY, SMNVEV (reference sequence). V was clipped by 6 bases and J by 9 bases; unmatched bases: 12. This CDR3 has 15 residues. The CDR3 is CASSSGTGLFWELFF. CDR3 sequence (DNA): TGTGCCAGCAGCTCCGGGACAGGTCTATTTTGGGAGCTGTTTTTT.

This clonotype was detected only a few times. The chain recombines TRBV4-2 with TRBJ2-7, with TRBD1 identical over 9 bases. The J segment lost 6 bases and the V segment lost 0 bases, leaving 9 bases of the junction unmatched. CDR3 size: 16 residues. Germline V CDR1 and CDR2: LGHNA, YNFKEQ. The CDR3 bases are TGTGCCAGCAGCCAAGAAACCCCGGACAGGGGAGTCGAGCAGTACTTC. Residues: CASSQETPDRGVEQYF.

V gene TRBV9 combines with J gene TRBJ2-7, with 11 bases that match TRBD2. J was trimmed by 3 bases and V by 3 bases; bases with no gene match: 8. This CDR3 has 16 residues. Germline CDR1 reads SGDLS; CDR2 reads YYNGEE. The CDR3 DNA reads TGTGCCAGCAGCGCGTCCGGGACTAGCGGTTTCTACGAGCAGTACTTC. This encodes CASSASGTSGFYEQYF. Drawing the rest from reference TRBV9 and TRBJ2-7, the complete variable domain is DSGVTQTPKHLITATGQRVTLRCSPRSGDLSVYWYQQSLDQGLQFLIQYYNGEERAKGNILERFSAQQFPDLHSELNLSSLELGDSALYFCASSASGTSGFYEQYFGPGTRLTVT.

Concerning this clonotype itself: A much larger clone differs from this one at a single base, so this may be a read error. The rearrangement joins TRBV29-1 to TRBJ2-1, with TRBD2 matching 10 bases. The CDR3 is 13 residues long. Germline V gene sequence: CDR1 SQVTM, CDR2 ANQGSEA. In DNA form, the CDR3 reads TGCAGCTCAGCGACTAGCGGGTACATTGAGCAGTTCTTC. It translates to CSSATSGYIEQFF.

The rearrangement links TRBV12-3 or TRBV12-4 to TRBJ1-1; D perhaps matches TRBD1 (5 bases). Trimming took 4 bases from V and 5 from J, leaving 17 bases between them. The CDR3 is made up of 15 amino acids. The CDR3 nucleotides read TGTGCCAGCAGTTCCACCACAGGTGTATGGACTGAAGCTTTCTTT. Translation: CASSSTTGVWTEAFF.

This sequence joins TRBV7-2 and TRBJ2-2, with a weak D call TRBD2 (6 bases). CDR3 size: 15 residues. V shed 8 bases and J shed 4 bases, with 17 bases lying between them. CDR1 SGHTA and CDR2 FQGNSA come from the germline V gene. This CDR3 is CASAGPPEVTGELFF. The CDR3 nucleotides are TGTGCCAGCGCGGGGCCTCCGGAGGTCACCGGGGAGCTGTTTTTT.

This clonotype was seen only a few times. The rearrangement uses TRBV2 and TRBJ1-5; 7 positions match TRBD1. The junction had 11 bases not matched to a gene; V was cut back by 6 bases and J by 0 bases. In germline, CDR1 is SNHLY, CDR2 FYNNEI. The CDR3 sequence is 17 residues long. DNA for the CDR3: TGTGCCAGCAGCCCCCGGGACAGCAAGTATAGCAATCAGCCCCAGCATTTT. As protein: CASSPRDSKYSNQPQHF.

J is TRBJ2-5 and V is TRBV20-1, with D maybe TRBD1 (6 bases). Germline V gives CDR1 DFQATT, CDR2 SNEGSKA (reference sequence). Trimming left V 2 bases short and J 4 bases short, with 11 bases between. This CDR3 comprises 13 residues. The CDR3 DNA sequence: TGCAGTGCTAGATCTACAGGGCGAGAGACCCAGTACTTC. Translated, it gives CSARSTGRETQYF.

The gene calls are TRBV20-1 and TRBJ2-5, with D maybe TRBD1 (6 bases). V was trimmed by 7 bases and J by 9 bases, leaving 18 bases between them. Germline values: CDR1 DFQATT, CDR2 SNEGSKA (reference sequence). The CDR3 is 12 amino acids. The CDR3 spells CSVGDRLGPQYF. In DNA, the CDR3 is TGCAGTGTTGGCGACAGGTTAGGGCCCCAGTACTTC.

This sequence joins TRBV5-5 and TRBJ2-3, with 14 bases aligning to TRBD2. The CDR3 sequence is 18 residues long. The germline V gene encodes CDR1 SGHKS and CDR2 YYEKEE (reference sequence). Trimming cost V 0 bases and J 2 bases; bases outside gene matches: 5. As DNA, the CDR3 is TGTGCCAGCAGCTTGGGGACTAGCGGGGGGCGTCCCACAGATACGCAGTATTTT. Translated, it gives CASSLGTSGGRPTDTQYF. The whole variable domain, filled in from reference TRBV5-5 and TRBJ2-3, reads DAGVTQSPTHLIKTRGQQVTLRCSPISGHKSVSWYQQVLGQGPQFIFQYYEKEERGRGNFPDRFSARQFPNYSSELNVNALLLGDSALYLCASSLGTSGGRPTDTQYFGPGTRLTVL.

CDR3 residues: CASSSRTGTSSGTEAFF. The CDR3 nucleotides are TGCGCCAGCAGTTCCCGGACAGGGACTAGCTCGGGCACTGAAGCTTTCTTT. This chain uses TRBV5-1 with TRBJ1-1; 8 nucleotides match TRBD1. CDR1 and CDR2 from the germline V gene are SGHRS and YFSETQ. The CDR3 has 17 residues. J lost 4 bases, V lost 5 bases, and 16 bases had no gene match.

The rearrangement uses TRBV5-1 and TRBJ2-2, with D perhaps being TRBD1 or TRBD2 (5 bases each). The length of the CDR3 is 18 residues. The V gene lost 3 bases and the J gene lost 3 bases, with 21 bases spanning the gap. Germline V gene data show CDR1 as SGHRS and CDR2 as YFSETQ. The CDR3 sequence is CASSSQGSVLVDTGELFF. The CDR3 DNA reads as TGCGCCAGCAGCTCGCAGGGTAGCGTTTTGGTCGACACCGGGGAGCTGTTTTTT.

This clonotype has only a few counts. The genes are TRBV4-1 and TRBJ2-7; D possibly corresponds to TRBD1 (5 bases). This CDR3 contains 15 residues. Deletions cut 3 bases from V and 5 bases from J, with 17 bases between. The germline CDR1 and CDR2 sequences are MGHRA and YSYEKL. CDR3 loop: CASSHWGQAVDEQYF. The CDR3, as DNA: TGCGCCAGCAGCCACTGGGGCCAGGCCGTCGACGAGCAGTACTTC.

This chain uses TRBV5-6 with TRBJ2-2; D is ambiguous. Germline assignment: CDR1 SGHDT and CDR2 YYEEEE. With 6 bases removed from V and 1 base from J, the gap between germline ends came to 7 bases. The CDR3 sequence is 13 residues long. The CDR3 DNA follows: TGTGCCAGCACCCGACAGAACACCGGGGAGCTGTTTTTT. It yields the protein CASTRQNTGELFF.

This clonotype showed up just a few times. The V gene is TRBV5-1, the J gene TRBJ2-7, with 7 nucleotides matching TRBD2. J gave up 5 bases and V 2 bases, and 7 bases lay outside the gene matches. Germline CDR1 is SGHRS and CDR2 is YFSETQ. There are 14 residues in the CDR3. The CDR3 nucleotides read TGCGCCAGCAGCTTCCTCCGGGACTACGACGAGCAGTACTTC. This encodes CASSFLRDYDEQYF.

This chain joins TRBV20-1 and TRBJ1-1, with 7 bases identical to TRBD1. CDR3 length equals 14 residues. V shed 5 bases, J shed 1 base, and the junction held 7 bases outside the gene matches. CDR1 and CDR2 (germline): DFQATT, SNEGSKA (reference sequence). CDR3: CSAVEQGRNTEAFF. The CDR3 region has the DNA TGCAGTGCTGTAGAACAGGGGAGGAACACTGAAGCTTTCTTT.

This clonotype was seen at least ten times. The genes are TRBV4-1 and TRBJ1-1, with D possibly matching TRBD1 (5 bases). The germline V gene has CDR1 MGHRA and CDR2 YSYEKL. The V end lost 0 bases, the J end lost 4 bases, and 15 bases lay between the germline ends. The CDR3 is made up of 16 amino acids. DNA for the CDR3: TGCGCCAGCAGCCAAGATGAGAGGCAGGGTAGCACTGAAGCTTTCTTT. It is translated as CASSQDERQGSTEAFF.

The chain joins TRBV12-3 or TRBV12-4 to TRBJ2-3; 10 nucleotides agree with TRBD2. Germline trimming cut 7 bases from V and 1 base from J; bases unmatched to any gene: 8. CDR3 length equals 16 residues. CDR3 protein: CASTAQGTSGTDTQYF. CDR3 nucleotides: TGTGCCAGCACCGCCCAGGGGACTAGCGGCACAGATACGCAGTATTTT.

This clonotype was seen a few times. This chain links TRBV29-1 with TRBJ1-3, with unresolved D. The V and J ends lost 3 bases and 4 bases respectively, with 16 bases between them. The CDR3 is 15 residues long. Germline CDR1 SQVTM, CDR2 ANQGSEA. Here the CDR3 reads CSVEKQGRRGNTIYF. The CDR3, as DNA: TGCAGCGTTGAGAAACAAGGACGTAGAGGAAACACCATATATTTT.

The chain employs TRBV5-5 and TRBJ2-5, with 11 bases fitting TRBD2. V dropped 4 bases and J dropped 2; count of bases not matched to a gene: 7. The CDR3 covers 16 residues. CDR1 and CDR2 from the germline V gene are SGHKS and YYEKEE (reference sequence). The CDR3: CASSPSGTSGQETQYF. CDR3 in DNA: TGTGCCAGCAGCCCCTCCGGGACTAGCGGACAAGAGACCCAGTACTTC. Drawing the rest from reference TRBV5-5 and TRBJ2-5, the complete variable domain is DAGVTQSPTHLIKTRGQQVTLRCSPISGHKSVSWYQQVLGQGPQFIFQYYEKEERGRGNFPDRFSARQFPNYSSELNVNALLLGDSALYLCASSPSGTSGQETQYFGPGTRLLVL.

The V call is TRBV14, the J call TRBJ2-3; D may be TRBD1 (7 bases). The V end was cut by 4 bases, the J end by 5 bases, with 16 bases between. This CDR3 is 15 amino acids long. The germline V gene encodes CDR1 SGHDN and CDR2 FVKESK. The CDR3 coding sequence is TGTGCCAGCAGCCCAATCCAGGGGGGCAGAGATACGCAGTATTTT. It is translated as CASSPIQGGRDTQYF. Full variable domain (missing parts from reference TRBV14 and TRBJ2-3): EAGVTQFPSHSVIEKGQTVTLRCDPISGHDNLYWYRRVMGKEIKFLLHFVKESKQDESGMPNNRFLAERTGGTYSTLKVQPAELEDSGVYFCASSPIQGGRDTQYFGPGTRLTVL.

This clonotype was seen more than once but under ten times. CDR3 DNA sequence: TGTGCCAGCAGCCCGACCGGGACAGGGAACTATGGCTACACCTTC. This gives the protein CASSPTGTGNYGYTF. The rearrangement links TRBV12-3 or TRBV12-4 to TRBJ1-2; 9 nucleotides line up with TRBD1. The CDR3 is made up of 15 amino acids. Trimming at V came to 6 bases and at J to 2 bases, leaving 7 bases not matched to a gene.

This clonotype was counted only a few times. The CDR3 sequence is CASSPESYTEAFF. The CDR3 DNA reads TGTGCCAGCAGTCCTGAGTCGTACACTGAAGCTTTCTTT. This chain uses TRBV2 with TRBJ1-1; D is unresolved. CDR3 length: 13 amino acids. Germline loops: CDR1 SNHLY, CDR2 FYNNEI. The ends were cut back, 5 bases at V and 3 bases at J, with 10 bases in the middle.

This clonotype has more than one count but fewer than ten. J is TRBJ2-7 and V is TRBV2; 14 bases are shared with TRBD2. The CDR3 has 13 amino acids. CDR1 SNHLY and CDR2 FYNNEI come from the germline V gene. The junction had 3 bases not matched to a gene; V was cut back by 4 bases and J by 10 bases. The CDR3: CASSGGLAGDQYF. For the CDR3, the DNA is TGTGCCAGCAGTGGGGGACTAGCGGGAGATCAGTACTTC.

This clonotype has at least ten counts. The rearrangement links TRBV12-3 or TRBV12-4 to TRBJ2-3, with D possibly being TRBD2 (6 bases). The V gene lost 6 bases and the J gene lost 10 bases, with 14 bases spanning the gap. The length of the CDR3 is 12 residues. The CDR3 DNA reads as TGTGCCAGCAGCAGAATGACTAGTTCGCAGTATTTT. This gives the protein CASSRMTSSQYF.

This clonotype was seen only a few times. The chain employs TRBV5-4 and TRBJ2-3, with 10 bases lining up with TRBD2. V was pared by 1 base and J by 2 bases, with 7 bases of the junction left unmatched. Germline V lookup: CDR1 SGHNT, CDR2 YYREEE (reference sequence). The CDR3 contains 17 residues. The CDR3 DNA follows: TGTGCCAGCAGCTTGCGACTAGCGGGCTTTGCCACAGATACGCAGTATTTT. It codes for CASSLRLAGFATDTQYF.

This clonotype showed up just a few times. The V and J genes are TRBV19 and TRBJ2-1; 8 bases are a match to TRBD1. This CDR3 comprises 14 residues. CDR1 is LNHDA and CDR2 is SQIVND in the germline V gene (reference sequence). J gave up 5 bases and V 4 bases, and 4 bases lay outside the gene matches. CDR3 in amino acids: CASSTDRVNNEQFF. The CDR3 coding sequence is TGTGCCAGTAGTACGGACAGGGTCAACAATGAGCAGTTCTTC. Combining the CDR3 with reference TRBV19 and TRBJ2-1 gives the whole variable domain DGGITQSPKYLFRKEGQNVTLSCEQNLNHDAMYWYRQDPGQGLRLIYYSQIVNDFQKGDIAEGYSVSREKKESFPLTVTSAQKNPTAFYLCASSTDRVNNEQFFGPGTRLTVL.

The genes are TRBV28 and TRBJ2-7; 7 bases align to TRBD1. Germline V gives CDR1 MDHEN, CDR2 SYDVKM. The junction had 12 bases not matched to a gene; V was cut back by 5 bases and J by 2 bases. The CDR3 totals 16 residues. The CDR3 nucleotides read TGTGCCAGCAGTCCTTCCGGGACAGCGTCGGCCTACGAGCAGTACTTC. The encoded protein is CASSPSGTASAYEQYF.

This clonotype has only a few counts. This chain links TRBV10-3 with TRBJ2-3; possibly TRBD1 for D (5 bases). Per germline, CDR1 ENHRY and CDR2 SYGVKD. The CDR3 covers 17 residues. Trimming removed 4 bases at V and 3 bases at J, with 20 bases between. CDR3 loop: CAISVRAAVPRTDTQYF. The CDR3 DNA is TGTGCCATCAGTGTCAGGGCGGCAGTCCCACGGACAGATACGCAGTATTTT.

This clonotype was detected ten times or more. This sequence joins TRBV18 and TRBJ2-7; D ambiguous. Per germline, CDR1 KGHSH and CDR2 LQKENI. The ends were cut back, 1 base at V and 0 bases at J, with 13 bases in the middle. CDR3 length: 16 amino acids. The CDR3 nucleotides read TGTGCCAGCTCACCACGATTTGATGCAAGCTCCTACGAGCAGTACTTC. Its translation is CASSPRFDASSYEQYF.

This clonotype appeared a few times. For the CDR3, the DNA is TGTGCCAGCGCTCGGACGGCGGGAGAGCAGTACTTC. It translates to CASARTAGEQYF. V usage is TRBV6-2 or TRBV6-3 and J usage is TRBJ2-7; TRBD2 is a possible D gene (6 bases). Trimming took 8 bases from V and 7 from J, leaving 15 bases between them. Germline V gives CDR1 MNHEY, CDR2 SVGEGT. CDR3 length: 12 residues.